The 32 T cell receptor beta chains given below trace back to one sample, sequenced in a study of shared clonotypes between healthy human individuals. The naive CD8 population came from CD45RO-negative cells selected for CCR7, without terminally differentiated effector memory CD45RA+ cells. Sequencing was performed with immunoSEQ multiplex PCR; in TCRdb, only in-frame clones are kept and a portion is missing. The sample has some 740,000 clones, around 92% seen once. The sequenced material came from naive CD8+ T cells sorted from blood. These receptors were taken from a man aged 25-45 years in good health.

This clone showed up just once. This rearrangement joins TRBV14 to TRBJ1-2; D unclear. This CDR3 has 13 residues. The germline V and J ends were trimmed by 3 bases and 6 bases, with 11 bases remaining between them. Germline V gene sequence: CDR1 SGHDN, CDR2 FVKESK. The CDR3 nucleotides read TGTGCCAGCAGCCATACGGGGAGGGATGGCTACACCTTC. It yields the protein CASSHTGRDGYTF.

In its sample, this clone was seen once. The chain links TRBV2 to TRBJ2-7; possibly TRBD1 for D (5 bases). CDR3 length: 17 residues. The V end lost 7 bases, the J end lost 3 bases, and 25 bases lay between the germline ends. Germline V gene data show CDR1 as SNHLY and CDR2 as FYNNEI. The CDR3 DNA follows: TGTGCCAGCACCAGCCCGGAATACAGGTGGCCCTTCTACGAGCAGTACTTC. Residues: CASTSPEYRWPFYEQYF.

The chain joins TRBV10-1 to TRBJ2-7; 10 bases line up with TRBD2. Germline CDR1 and CDR2: WNHNN and SYGVQD (reference sequence). Losses at the gene ends were 4 bases for V and 5 bases for J; bases not matched to a gene: 5. The CDR3 is made up of 14 amino acids. CDR3 coding DNA: TGCGCCAGCAGTGTCACTAGCGGGAACGACGAGCAGTACTTC. Amino acids: CASSVTSGNDEQYF.

The chain couples TRBV28 to TRBJ2-7, with D perhaps matching TRBD2 (5 bases). This CDR3 has 13 amino acids. V was shortened by 6 bases and J by 2 bases, with 11 bases between the two germline ends. Germline CDR1 reads MDHEN; CDR2 reads SYDVKM. This CDR3 reads CASRGVEAYEQYF. Written as DNA, the CDR3 is TGTGCCAGCAGAGGAGTGGAGGCCTACGAGCAGTACTTC.

CDR3: CASTLTGGPGNEQFF. DNA of the CDR3: TGTGCCAGCACCCTCACGGGAGGGCCGGGGAATGAGCAGTTCTTC. The chain combines TRBV28 with TRBJ2-1; 8 positions match TRBD2. V was clipped by 7 bases and J by 7 bases; unmatched bases: 12. The CDR3 spans 15 residues. Germline V gene lookup returns CDR1 MDHEN and CDR2 SYDVKM.

The chain employs TRBV29-1 and TRBJ2-1, with D possibly being TRBD2 (5 bases). The CDR3 runs 15 residues. From germline, CDR1 is SQVTM and CDR2 ANQGSEA. V was pared by 1 base and J by 8 bases, with 18 bases between. In DNA form, the CDR3 reads TGCAGCGTTGAAGTGGCGGTCCATGCGGGTTATGAGCAGTTCTTC. Translated, it gives CSVEVAVHAGYEQFF.

The rearrangement uses TRBV14 and TRBJ1-2; D is uncertain. Germline CDR1 is SGHDN and CDR2 is FVKESK. Deletions cut 0 bases from V and 4 bases from J, with 6 bases between. The CDR3 is 13 amino acids. As DNA, the CDR3 is TGTGCCAGCAGCCAAGAACTGACCTATGGCTACACCTTC. Amino acid sequence: CASSQELTYGYTF.

The rearrangement links TRBV7-9 to TRBJ2-2, with D tentatively TRBD1 (6 bases). Per germline, CDR1 SEHNR and CDR2 FQNEAQ (reference sequence). V dropped 3 bases and J dropped 0 bases, with 17 bases sitting between them. The CDR3 extends over 18 amino acids. The chain's CDR3 is CASSLFRTGTSNTGELFF. The CDR3 region has the DNA TGTGCCAGCAGCTTGTTTCGCACGGGGACATCGAACACCGGGGAGCTGTTTTTT.

The J gene is TRBJ2-3, the V gene TRBV6-5, with D unclear. V was clipped by 0 bases and J by 2 bases, with 9 bases between them. Germline assignment: CDR1 MNHEY and CDR2 SVGAGI. CDR3 length: 15 amino acids. The CDR3 sequence: CASSYSIAFTDTQYF. Written as DNA, the CDR3 is TGTGCCAGCAGTTACTCGATCGCGTTCACAGATACGCAGTATTTT.

This clone was seen just once. This chain uses TRBV10-1 with TRBJ2-1; no definite D call. The CDR3 totals 15 residues. In germline, CDR1 is WNHNN, CDR2 SYGVQD (reference sequence). V lost 4 bases to trimming and J lost 0 bases, with 10 bases between them. The CDR3 here is CASSADGSSYNEQFF. CDR3 DNA sequence: TGCGCCAGCAGTGCCGACGGTAGCTCCTACAATGAGCAGTTCTTC.

In this sample, this clone turned up a few times. The chain has TRBV7-6 and TRBJ2-5, with 10 positions matching TRBD1. The V segment lost 3 bases and the J segment 4 bases; nucleotides outside the gene matches: 2. Germline V gene lookup returns CDR1 SGHVS and CDR2 FNYEAQ. This CDR3 contains 14 residues. CDR3 sequence reads: CASSLTGGGETQYF. CDR3 DNA sequence: TGTGCCAGCAGCTTGACAGGGGGCGGAGAGACCCAGTACTTC.

The V and J genes are TRBV9 and TRBJ2-3, with D uncertain. The CDR3 has 15 residues. Germline values: CDR1 SGDLS, CDR2 YYNGEE. V was pared by 0 bases and J by 3 bases, with 11 bases between. CDR3 coding DNA: TGTGCCAGCAGCGTAGATGGATCCGGTACAGATACGCAGTATTTT. Translated, it gives CASSVDGSGTDTQYF.

This chain uses TRBV27 with TRBJ2-4; 9 positions agree with TRBD1. Germline V gene lookup returns CDR1 MNHEY and CDR2 SMNVEV (reference sequence). V trimming: 1 base; J trimming: 8 bases; junction bases outside the gene matches: 9. The CDR3 length is 16 residues. CDR3 in amino acids: CASSLYAGTGLDIQYF. The CDR3 DNA reads as TGTGCCAGCAGTTTATACGCCGGGACAGGGTTGGACATTCAGTACTTC.

This rearrangement joins TRBV5-8 to TRBJ2-7; TRBD2 agrees at 9 bases. The CDR3 sequence is 15 residues long. Germline loops: CDR1 SGHTS, CDR2 YDEGEE. Germline trimming cut 4 bases from V and 3 bases from J; bases unmatched to any gene: 8. Written as DNA, the CDR3 is TGTGCCAGCAGCCCCTTAGGCGGGAGGGTCTACGAGCAGTACTTC. It specifies CASSPLGGRVYEQYF.

The sample holds a few counts of this clone. The V call is TRBV7-9, the J call TRBJ2-3; D call uncertain. The CDR3 extends over 13 amino acids. Trimming shortened V by 5 bases and J by 6 bases, and 12 bases separated the two germline ends. Germline V gives CDR1 SEHNR, CDR2 FQNEAQ (reference sequence). CDR3 DNA sequence: TGTGCCAGCAGCAAAGCCCTGACGGATACGCAGTATTTT. Its protein is CASSKALTDTQYF.

This clone has a single count. V usage is TRBV6-1 and J usage is TRBJ1-1; D might be TRBD1 (6 bases). Germline V gene data show CDR1 as MNHNS and CDR2 as SASEGT. The CDR3 spans 14 residues. The V end was cut by 4 bases, the J end by 3 bases, with 12 bases between. The CDR3 nucleotides are TGTGCCAGCAGTGGCCGCAACAGGGACACTGAAGCTTTCTTT. As protein: CASSGRNRDTEAFF.

This clone was recorded a few times. The CDR3 sequence: CASSEELVGPSYEQYF. CDR3 nucleotide sequence: TGTGCCAGCAGTGAAGAGTTGGTGGGGCCCTCCTACGAGCAGTACTTC. V usage is TRBV6-1 and J usage is TRBJ2-7; D is possibly TRBD1 (5 bases). The V end was cut by 1 base, the J end by 0 bases, with 13 bases between. The CDR3 consists of 16 residues. The germline CDR1 and CDR2 sequences are MNHNS and SASEGT.

This chain uses TRBV4-1 with TRBJ2-7; the D gene is possibly TRBD1 (6 bases). Germline CDR1 and CDR2: MGHRA and YSYEKL. V was trimmed by 2 bases and J by 1 base, leaving 9 bases between them. CDR3 length: 14 residues. CDR3 in amino acids: CASSQLGTSYEQYF. The DNA for the CDR3 is TGCGCCAGCAGCCAACTTGGGACATCCTACGAGCAGTACTTC.

CDR3: CASSIGAANNEKLFF. CDR3 coding DNA: TGTGCCAGTAGTATAGGGGCGGCCAATAATGAAAAACTGTTTTTT. This rearrangement joins TRBV19 to TRBJ1-4; no definite D call. Germline CDR1 and CDR2: LNHDA and SQIVND (reference sequence). The V end was cut by 1 base, the J end by 4 bases, with 10 bases between. The CDR3 is 15 amino acids.

CDR3 nucleotide sequence: TGCGCCAGCAGCTTGGGACTACAGCGGAGCTCCTACGAGCAGTACTTC. The encoded protein is CASSLGLQRSSYEQYF. V usage is TRBV5-1 and J usage is TRBJ2-7, with D possibly being TRBD2 (5 bases). CDR1 SGHRS and CDR2 YFSETQ come from the germline V gene. Trimming cost V 0 bases and J 0 bases, with 13 bases left between them. The CDR3 covers 16 residues.

The chain couples TRBV27 to TRBJ2-1; 12 nucleotides align to TRBD2. The V and J ends lost 4 bases and 10 bases, in that order; junction bases with no gene match: 2. This CDR3 comprises 13 residues. CDR1 MNHEY and CDR2 SMNVEV come from the germline V gene (reference sequence). As DNA, the CDR3 is TGTGCCAGCAGTTGGCTAGCGGGAGGGGAGCAGTTCTTC. Its translation is CASSWLAGGEQFF.

The chain recombines TRBV4-1 with TRBJ2-1; D may be TRBD2 (6 bases). Trimming pared 1 base from V and 7 bases from J, leaving 20 bases between. The CDR3 extends over 17 amino acids. The V gene's germline CDR1 is MGHRA and CDR2 YSYEKL. As DNA, the CDR3 is TGCGCCAGCAGCCAAGGGGATAGCGGAAGTGTGTGGAATGAGCAGTTCTTC. It is translated as CASSQGDSGSVWNEQFF.

This sequence joins TRBV5-5 and TRBJ2-5; D might be TRBD1 (6 bases). V was shortened by 6 bases and J by 0 bases, with 9 bases between the two germline ends. Germline V gives CDR1 SGHKS, CDR2 YYEKEE (reference sequence). The CDR3 extends over 13 amino acids. The CDR3 DNA follows: TGTGCCAGCATCGGACAGAACCAAGAGACCCAGTACTTC. It encodes CASIGQNQETQYF.

This CDR3 reads CASSGTGWEQYF. The CDR3 DNA sequence: TGTGCCAGCAGCGGAACAGGGTGGGAGCAGTACTTC. The genes are TRBV6-6 and TRBJ2-7; tentatively, D is TRBD1 (6 bases). The germline V and J ends were trimmed by 6 bases and 7 bases, with 13 bases remaining between them. This CDR3 comprises 12 residues. Germline lookup yields CDR1 MNHNY and CDR2 SVGAGI (reference sequence).

The chain carries TRBV7-8 and TRBJ2-7; no firm D call. CDR3 size: 15 residues. Per germline, CDR1 SGHVS and CDR2 FQNEAQ. Trimming pared 4 bases from V and 3 bases from J, leaving 16 bases between. This CDR3 is CASSSNPIRGYEQYF. The CDR3, as DNA: TGTGCCAGCAGCTCCAACCCTATACGAGGCTACGAGCAGTACTTC.

The chain is built from TRBV10-1 and TRBJ1-2; D is perhaps TRBD1 (6 bases). Trimming removed 3 bases from V and 6 bases from J, with 14 bases in between. This CDR3 has 14 amino acids. Germline CDR1 and CDR2: WNHNN and SYGVQD (reference sequence). Written as DNA, the CDR3 is TGCGCCAGCAGTGATAGTTTGTCAGGGGATGGCTACACCTTC. Protein product: CASSDSLSGDGYTF.

The CDR3 coding sequence is TGTGCCAGCAGTTTAGAGGGGCGCGGCAATCAGCCCCAGCATTTT. It yields the protein CASSLEGRGNQPQHF. The rearrangement uses TRBV27 and TRBJ1-5, with TRBD1 as a possible D gene (5 bases). Trimming pared 2 bases from V and 2 bases from J, leaving 10 bases between. The CDR3 has 15 residues. CDR1 is MNHEY and CDR2 is SMNVEV in the germline V gene (reference sequence).

The chain couples TRBV7-2 to TRBJ2-1; 8 positions match TRBD2. This CDR3 is built from 16 residues. The ends lost 3 bases at V and 5 bases at J; junction bases unmatched: 9. In germline, CDR1 is SGHTA, CDR2 FQGNSA. The CDR3 DNA follows: TGTGCCAGCAGCTTTTCAAATCGGGAGGGCAACAATGAGCAGTTCTTC. It is translated as CASSFSNREGNNEQFF.

The gene calls are TRBV2 and TRBJ2-2; 7 bases map to TRBD2. CDR1 SNHLY and CDR2 FYNNEI come from the germline V gene. V trimming: 6 bases; J trimming: 4 bases; junction bases outside the gene matches: 8. This CDR3 is built from 15 residues. Written as DNA, the CDR3 is TGTGCCAGCAGCCCACGACTAGCAGTCACCGGGGAGCTGTTTTTT. The encoded protein is CASSPRLAVTGELFF.

CDR3 amino acids: CSVENRNYNEQFF. The CDR3 DNA reads TGCAGCGTTGAAAATAGGAATTACAATGAGCAGTTCTTC. The chain couples TRBV29-1 to TRBJ2-1, with D unclear. Trimming took 2 bases from V and 4 from J, leaving 9 bases between them. The CDR3 spans 13 residues. Germline CDR1 SQVTM, CDR2 ANQGSEA.

The J gene is TRBJ1-1, the V gene TRBV7-6; possible D gene TRBD1, 6 bases. CDR1 SGHVS and CDR2 FNYEAQ come from the germline V gene. V lost 8 bases to trimming and J lost 8 bases, with 9 bases between them. The CDR3 contains 10 residues. This chain's CDR3 is CASGTIEAFF. The CDR3 coding sequence is TGTGCCAGCGGGACAATAGAAGCTTTCTTT.

This clone occurred once. The CDR3 DNA reads as TGCGCCAGCAGCCGGATATTAACCGGGACAGCGTACCAAGAGACCCAGTACTTC. Residues: CASSRILTGTAYQETQYF. The chain has TRBV4-1 and TRBJ2-5; 7 nucleotides line up with TRBD1. The CDR3 totals 18 residues. Looked up from germline, CDR1 is MGHRA and CDR2 is YSYEKL. Trimming cost V 4 bases and J 0 bases; bases outside gene matches: 14.